The source of this T cell receptor (beta chain) is a study of shared clonotypes between healthy human individuals. Trimming pared 3 bases from V and 0 bases from J, leaving 12 bases between. The CDR3 is made up of 15 amino acids. Germline V CDR1 and CDR2: GTSNPN, SVGIG (reference sequence). Regarding this clone: Distinct nucleotide sequences in the sample also encode this CDR3.

Every immunoSEQ plate was one replicate of a subset's evenly spread DNA. The unsorted PBMC replicate PCRs were performed with roughly 300 ng DNA, some 32,000 T cell genomes. Libraries were prepared by immunoSEQ multiplex PCR; TCRdb keeps only in-frame clonotypes and omits some of them. Of under 600,000 clones listed, 60% to 80% were seen once; the top ten hold approximately 13%. Each donor was a Caucasian adult residing in Nashville, Tennessee. This rearrangement joins TRBV30 to TRBJ1-3; weak D call: TRBD1 (6 bases). The specimen was PBMCs. This clonotype was obtained from a woman aged 40 to 50 in good health. Some clones in this sample may be carry-over from other donors' samples. CDR3 residues: CAWSEGQLSGNTIYF. The CDR3 DNA reads as TGTGCCTGGAGCGAAGGACAGCTCTCTGGAAACACCATATATTTT.